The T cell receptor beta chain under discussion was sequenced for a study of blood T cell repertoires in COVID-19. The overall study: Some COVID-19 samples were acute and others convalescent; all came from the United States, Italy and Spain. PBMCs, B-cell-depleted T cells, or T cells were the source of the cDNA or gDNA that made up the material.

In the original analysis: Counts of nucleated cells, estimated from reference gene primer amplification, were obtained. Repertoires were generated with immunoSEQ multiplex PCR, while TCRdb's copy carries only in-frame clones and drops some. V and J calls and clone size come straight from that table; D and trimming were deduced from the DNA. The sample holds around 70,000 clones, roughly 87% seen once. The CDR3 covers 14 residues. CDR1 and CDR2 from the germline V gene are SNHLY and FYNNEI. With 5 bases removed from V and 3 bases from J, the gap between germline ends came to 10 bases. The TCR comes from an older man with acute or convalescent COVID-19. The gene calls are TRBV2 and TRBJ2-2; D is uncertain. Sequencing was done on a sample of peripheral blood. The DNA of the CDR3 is TGTGCCAGCAGTCCGCTCCGGTACACCGGGGAGCTGTTTTTT. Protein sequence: CASSPLRYTGELFF.